This TCR beta chain was sequenced in a study of beta chain features in type 1 diabetes. Across the whole study: Cell yields, age and gender were similar between patients and healthy donors. Regarding the study as a whole: Within patients, naive, central memory and Treg TCRB repertoires seemed more similar than within healthy donors. Small HLA sub-analyses could not settle whether HLA shapes TCRB rearrangement. The study found moderately but significantly shorter TCRB CDR3s in all four CD4+ subsets of Type 1 diabetes patients.

The entirety of the isolated RNA underwent reverse transcription, so expressed TCRB transcripts were sequenced. Assay: immunoSEQ multiplex PCR; the TCRdb copy retains only in-frame clones and omits some. The sample has roughly 38,000 clones, approximately 70% seen once. CDR1 is MDHEN and CDR2 is SYDVKM in the germline V gene. V was cut by 2 bases and J by 2 bases, with 13 bases left in between. The CDR3 is 16 residues long. Blood was drawn once from each donor into heparinised tubes. The draws averaged about 0.12 L. On this clone: Its antigen is as yet unknown.

This sequence joins TRBV28 and TRBJ2-1, with D tentatively TRBD2 (6 bases). The specimen was Tregs from blood. This clonotype originated in a man aged 25 to 40 with type 1 diabetes. Some clones in this sample may be carry-over from other donors' samples. The CDR3 sequence is CASSLTSLGTYNEQFF. The DNA for the CDR3 is TGTGCCAGCAGTTTAACTAGCCTCGGGACCTACAATGAGCAGTTCTTC. Combining the CDR3 with reference TRBV28 and TRBJ2-1 gives the whole variable domain DVKVTQSSRYLVKRTGEKVFLECVQDMDHENMFWYRQDPGLGLRLIYFSYDVKMKEKGDIPEGYSVSREKKERFSLILESASTNQTSMYLCASSLTSLGTYNEQFFGPGTRLTVL.